The 6 T cell receptor beta chains below all came from one sample that was sequenced in a study of cytomegalovirus exposure and HLA in healthy donors. Libraries were prepared by immunoSEQ multiplex PCR; TCRdb keeps only in-frame clonotypes and omits some of them. This table holds 200,000 or so clones, approximately 82% found once. What was sequenced was PBMCs. The receptors were sampled from a woman in her twenties or thirties in good health and CMV-seropositive.

The chain recombines TRBV28 with TRBJ1-5; the D gene is possibly TRBD1 (5 bases). CDR3 length: 14 residues. Germline V gene lookup returns CDR1 MDHEN and CDR2 SYDVKM. Deletions cut 7 bases from V and 4 bases from J, with 14 bases between. CDR3 sequence (DNA): TGTGCCAGCATCAAAATAGGGGTGAATCAGCCCCAGCATTTT. The encoded protein is CASIKIGVNQPQHF.

The chain has TRBV11-3 and TRBJ2-5, with 13 bases aligning to TRBD2. The CDR3 contains 17 residues. Germline loops: CDR1 SGHNT, CDR2 YENEEA. Losses at the gene ends were 5 bases for V and 1 base for J; bases not matched to a gene: 7. In DNA, the CDR3 is TGTGCCAGCAGCAAACGACTAGCGGGAGGTCTCCAAGAGACCCAGTACTTC. Translation: CASSKRLAGGLQETQYF.

V gene TRBV2 combines with J gene TRBJ1-3; D remains unclear. This CDR3 has 14 residues. V lost 8 bases and J 2 bases, leaving 13 bases between the germline ends. Per germline, CDR1 SNHLY and CDR2 FYNNEI. CDR3 bases: TGTGCCAGCGGAGGGAGAATCGCTGGAAACACCATATATTTT. Amino acid sequence: CASGGRIAGNTIYF.

This chain connects TRBV5-6 to TRBJ1-2; D gene uncertain. Trimming stripped 2 bases from V and 4 bases from J, with 18 bases between. This CDR3 region has 16 residues. Germline V gives CDR1 SGHDT, CDR2 YYEEEE. CDR3 in DNA: TGTGCCAGCAGCTTAGACCCTAAACAGAGAATCTATGGCTACACCTTC. This gives the protein CASSLDPKQRIYGYTF.

The chain recombines TRBV30 with TRBJ2-2; 7 bases are shared with TRBD2. Germline CDR1 is GTSNPN and CDR2 is SVGIG (reference sequence). This CDR3 comprises 16 residues. The V segment lost 0 bases and the J segment 1 base; nucleotides outside the gene matches: 5. The DNA for the CDR3 is TGTGCCTGGAGTGTACGCATAGCGGGGAACACCGGGGAGCTGTTTTTT. This gives the protein CAWSVRIAGNTGELFF. Supplemented by reference TRBV30 and TRBJ2-2, the full variable domain reads SQTIHQWPATLVQPVGSPLSLECTVEGTSNPNLYWYRQAAGRGLQLLFYSVGIGQISSEVPQNLSASRPQDRQFILSSKKLLLSDSGFYLCAWSVRIAGNTGELFFGEGSRLTVL.

As concerns this clone: One junction end does not reproduce the germline sequence, and a read error may be involved. V gene TRBV7-7 combines with J gene TRBJ2-5, with D perhaps matching TRBD1 (6 bases). The CDR3 loop spans 15 amino acids. Germline-derived CDR1 and CDR2 are SSHAT and FNYEAQ (reference sequence). CDR3 loop: CASSPIQGGWETQYF. The CDR3 DNA sequence: TGTGCTAGCAGCCCCATACAGGGTGGTTGGGAGACCCAGTACTTC. The whole variable domain, filled in from reference TRBV7-7 and TRBJ2-5, reads GAGVSQSPRYKVTKRGQDVTLRCDPISSHATLYWYQQALGQGPEFLTYFNYEAQPDKSGLPSDRFSAERPEGSISTLTIQRTEQRDSAMYRCASSPIQGGWETQYFGPGTRLLVL.